These T cell receptor beta chains were read from a single sample in a study of T cells in narcolepsy. Generated by immunoSEQ multiplex PCR, the TCRdb table keeps only in-frame clones and is missing some. The table shows tens of thousands of clones, with 90% to 95% occurring only once. Sequencing input: CD45RA- memory CD4+ T cells from PBMCs. The receptors stem from a human donor with narcolepsy. Both conserved end residues are part of each CDR3. A D gene is named only where the DNA matches it firmly. Clone size, where shown, is once, few, many, or a class for clones that have expanded.

J: TRBJ2-6; size: few; V: TRBV27; D: .; CDR3: CASSSWGLGDSGANVLTF; DNA: TGTGCCAGCAGTTCTTGGGGTTTAGGGGACTCCGGGGCCAACGTCCTGACTTTC
J: TRBJ2-2; size: .; V: TRBV5-1; D: .; CDR3: CASSLEGKTGELFF; DNA: TGCGCCAGCAGCTTAGAAGGGAAGACCGGGGAGCTGTTTTTT
J: TRBJ2-7; size: .; V: TRBV5-1; D: .; CDR3: CASSPSHKGSYEQYF; DNA: TGCGCCAGCAGCCCCTCACACAAGGGGAGCTACGAGCAGTACTTC
J: TRBJ2-7; size: .; V: TRBV7-2; D: .; CDR3: CASSLTAAASYEQYF; DNA: TGTGCCAGCAGCTTAACAGCGGCCGCCTCCTACGAGCAGTACTTC
J: TRBJ1-2; size: once; V: TRBV10-3; D: .; CDR3: CAISESFDGYTF; DNA: TGTGCCATCAGTGAGTCATTCGACGGCTACACCTTC
J: TRBJ1-3; size: .; V: TRBV7-6; D: .; CDR3: CASSLYGERDGNTIYF; DNA: TGTGCCAGCAGCTTATATGGGGAGAGAGATGGAAACACCATATATTTT
J: TRBJ2-1; size: .; V: TRBV25-1; D: TRBD2; CDR3: CASSPPPGLAGNYNEQFF; DNA: TGTGCCAGCAGCCCACCTCCGGGACTAGCGGGAAACTACAATGAGCAGTTCTTC
J: TRBJ1-1; size: .; V: TRBV4-1; D: .; CDR3: CASSQLTGTMLDAFF; DNA: TGCGCCAGCAGCCAACTTACCGGGACAATGTTGGATGCTTTCTTT
J: TRBJ1-3; size: .; V: TRBV6-5; D: .; CDR3: CASSYTETGGNTIYF; DNA: TGTGCCAGCAGTTACACGGAGACGGGAGGAAACACCATATATTTT
J: TRBJ2-7; size: .; V: TRBV5-1; D: TRBD2; CDR3: CASSPEGSGRSYEQYF; DNA: TGCGCCAGCAGCCCGGAGGGTAGCGGGAGGTCCTACGAGCAGTACTTC
J: TRBJ2-6; size: .; V: TRBV5-1; D: TRBD2; CDR3: CACRTSGRAGANVLTF; DNA: TGCGCCTGCAGAACTAGCGGGAGGGCTGGGGCCAACGTCCTGACTTTC
J: TRBJ2-1; size: .; V: TRBV18; D: TRBD2; CDR3: CASSPPGSGIANEQFF; DNA: TGTGCCAGCTCACCACCTGGTAGCGGGATCGCAAATGAGCAGTTCTTC
J: TRBJ2-1; size: .; V: TRBV5-1; D: .; CDR3: CASRDASSYNEQFF; DNA: TGCGCCAGCAGGGATGCTAGCTCCTACAATGAGCAGTTCTTC
J: TRBJ2-7; size: .; V: TRBV28; D: .; CDR3: CASRSALYEQYF; DNA: TGTGCCAGCAGATCCGCCCTTTACGAGCAGTACTTC
J: TRBJ2-7; size: .; V: TRBV2; D: TRBD2; CDR3: CASTRWLAGSYEQYF; DNA: TGTGCCAGCACTAGGTGGCTAGCGGGCTCCTACGAGCAGTACTTC
J: TRBJ1-2; size: .; V: TRBV7-2; D: .; CDR3: CASSFREAYGYTF; DNA: TGTGCCAGCAGCTTCAGGGAGGCCTATGGCTACACCTTC
J: TRBJ1-1; size: .; V: TRBV29-1; D: .; CDR3: CSVLKDRGNTEAFF; DNA: TGCAGCGTGCTGAAGGACAGAGGAAACACTGAAGCTTTCTTT
J: TRBJ1-2; size: once; V: TRBV2; D: .; CDR3: CASSERGSGYTF; DNA: TGTGCCAGCAGTGAACGGGGGAGCGGCTACACCTTC
J: TRBJ2-7; size: .; V: TRBV15; D: TRBD1; CDR3: CATSRPGTGSEQYF; DNA: TGTGCCACCAGCAGACCGGGGACAGGGAGCGAGCAGTACTTC
J: TRBJ1-3; size: .; V: TRBV30; D: .; CDR3: CAWSVSGRRGNTIYF; DNA: TGTGCCTGGAGTGTATCTGGCCGGAGGGGAAACACCATATATTTT
J: TRBJ2-5; size: .; V: TRBV14; D: TRBD1; CDR3: CASSPRTGQETQYF; DNA: TGTGCCAGCAGCCCCCGGACAGGGCAAGAGACCCAGTACTTC